These 6 T cell receptor beta chains were sequenced from one sample in a study of beta chain features in type 1 diabetes. The study, taken as a whole, reports: All four CD4+ subsets of Type 1 diabetes patients contained TCRB CDR3s that were moderately but significantly shorter.

What was sequenced were expressed TCRB transcripts, since all of the isolated RNA had been reverse transcribed. Generated by immunoSEQ multiplex PCR, the TCRdb table keeps only in-frame clones and is missing some. The data hold roughly 290,000 clones, with over 12% observed a single time. No antigens are known for them. The source material was naive CD4+ T cells from blood. The receptors were sampled from a man between 18 and 29 years old with type 1 diabetes.

This clone was detected only a few times. V gene TRBV4-2 combines with J gene TRBJ1-2, with D perhaps matching TRBD1 (5 bases). The CDR3 contains 13 residues. V lost 0 bases to trimming and J lost 5 bases, with 7 bases between them. Looked up from germline, CDR1 is LGHNA and CDR2 is YNFKEQ. The CDR3 spells CASSQDREYGYTF. CDR3 DNA sequence: TGTGCCAGCAGCCAAGACAGGGAATATGGCTACACCTTC.

This clone appeared a few times. The gene calls are TRBV5-4 and TRBJ2-3, with D maybe TRBD2 (6 bases). This CDR3 is 14 amino acids long. The germline CDR1 and CDR2 sequences are SGHNT and YYREEE (reference sequence). Between the trimmed V and J ends, which lost 0 bases and 2 bases, there was a span of 7 bases. CDR3: CASSLGGVTDTQYF. The CDR3 DNA follows: TGTGCCAGCAGCTTGGGCGGGGTCACAGATACGCAGTATTTT.

This clone was found a few times. The chain carries TRBV14 and TRBJ2-7; D possibly corresponds to TRBD2 (5 bases). The V gene's germline CDR1 is SGHDN and CDR2 FVKESK. V lost 4 bases to trimming and J lost 6 bases, with 13 bases between them. There are 13 residues in the CDR3. Here the CDR3 DNA reads TGTGCCAGCAGCCGAGAGGTGAGCGGCGAGCAGTACTTC. As protein: CASSREVSGEQYF.

This clone has more than one count but fewer than ten. The chain links TRBV4-1 to TRBJ1-5; the match to TRBD1 covers 7 bases. The CDR3 covers 11 residues. V trimming: 4 bases; J trimming: 14 bases; junction bases outside the gene matches: 5. Germline lookup yields CDR1 MGHRA and CDR2 YSYEKL. Here the CDR3 reads CASSPGQVKHF. CDR3 DNA: TGCGCCAGCAGCCCCGGACAGGTAAAGCATTTT.

V usage is TRBV9 and J usage is TRBJ2-5, with 8 bases fitting TRBD1. Per germline, CDR1 SGDLS and CDR2 YYNGEE. The length of the CDR3 is 16 residues. V was pared by 1 base and J by 5 bases, with 10 bases of the junction left unmatched. The CDR3 sequence: CASSVTPQGAGETQYF. The CDR3 nucleotides read TGTGCCAGCAGCGTAACCCCCCAGGGGGCCGGGGAGACCCAGTACTTC.

The V call is TRBV27, the J call TRBJ2-7, with D uncertain. Trimming removed 5 bases at V and 3 bases at J, with 11 bases between. Per germline, CDR1 MNHEY and CDR2 SMNVEV (reference sequence). The CDR3 is 13 amino acids. CDR3 DNA sequence: TGTGCCAGCAGTCCCAGTGCCTTCTACGAGCAGTACTTC. Amino acids: CASSPSAFYEQYF.